Below are 21 T cell receptor beta chains sequenced from a single sample in a study of blood T cell repertoires in COVID-19. TCRdb keeps only in-frame clones here, not all; method: immunoSEQ multiplex PCR. The data contain 110,000 to 150,000 clones, roughly four fifths of them singletons. Material for sequencing was peripheral blood. The receptors come from a human donor in a cohort sampled during active COVID-19.

The chain is built from TRBV10-3 and TRBJ2-1, with a weak D call TRBD1 (6 bases). V shed 7 bases and J shed 3 bases, with 19 bases lying between them. CDR1 and CDR2 from the germline V gene are ENHRY and SYGVKD. The CDR3 loop spans 16 amino acids. The CDR3 reads CAITRTDGTRYNEQFF. The DNA for the CDR3 is TGTGCCATCACCCGGACAGACGGCACCCGCTACAATGAGCAGTTCTTC.

This sequence joins TRBV11-2 and TRBJ2-3; weak D call: TRBD1 (5 bases). Per germline, CDR1 SGHAT and CDR2 FQNNGV. The V and J ends lost 1 base and 3 bases respectively, with 11 bases between them. This CDR3 is built from 15 residues. The CDR3 nucleotides are TGTGCCAGCAGCTTAGTGGCAGGGAAGACAGATACGCAGTATTTT. Translation: CASSLVAGKTDTQYF.

The table lists this clone with a count of one. The chain recombines TRBV3-1 (or the pseudogene TRBV3-2) with TRBJ2-6; D remains ambiguous. Germline CDR1 is LGHDT and CDR2 is YNNKEL (reference sequence). V was clipped by 0 bases and J by 0 bases, with 3 bases between them. The CDR3 extends over 15 amino acids. CDR3 residues: CASSQDYSGANVLTF. In nucleotides, the CDR3 is TGTGCCAGCAGCCAAGATTACTCTGGGGCCAACGTCCTGACTTTC.

J is TRBJ2-5 and V is TRBV5-1; 9 bases align to TRBD2. This CDR3 comprises 15 residues. After removal of 1 base from V and 3 bases from J, the junction contained 4 bases not matched to a gene. Germline V CDR1 and CDR2: SGHRS, YFSETQ. The CDR3 sequence: CASSLRASGEETQYF. In DNA form, the CDR3 reads TGCGCCAGCAGCTTGAGGGCTAGCGGGGAAGAGACCCAGTACTTC.

The genes are TRBV19 and TRBJ2-3; 9 bases fit TRBD1. CDR1 and CDR2 (germline): LNHDA, SQIVND (reference sequence). This CDR3 comprises 15 residues. Trimming at V came to 3 bases and at J to 1 base, leaving 2 bases not matched to a gene. Here the CDR3 reads CASSIRTGGTDTQYF. The CDR3 region has the DNA TGTGCCAGTAGTATCCGGACAGGGGGCACAGATACGCAGTATTTT.

The gene calls are TRBV5-1 and TRBJ2-7, with 8 bases lining up with TRBD1. Germline trimming cut 1 base from V and 4 bases from J; bases unmatched to any gene: 7. This CDR3 comprises 15 residues. Germline CDR1 reads SGHRS; CDR2 reads YFSETQ. The CDR3 is CASSLTQGASYEQYF. Here the CDR3 DNA reads TGCGCCAGCAGCTTGACGCAGGGGGCGTCTTACGAGCAGTACTTC. Using reference TRBV5-1 and TRBJ2-7 for the parts outside the CDR3, the full variable domain is KAGVTQTPRYLIKTRGQQVTLSCSPISGHRSVSWYQQTPGQGLQFLFEYFSETQRNKGNFPGRFSGRQFSNSRSEMNVSTLELGDSALYLCASSLTQGASYEQYFGPGTRLTVT.

The gene calls are TRBV15 and TRBJ2-1; D is perhaps TRBD1 (5 bases). V lost 5 bases and J lost 2, with 10 bases in between. Germline V CDR1 and CDR2: LNHNV, YYDKDF (reference sequence). This CDR3 comprises 14 residues. CDR3 DNA sequence: TGTGCCACCAGCGCACAGACAGCCTACAATGAGCAGTTCTTC. Translated: CATSAQTAYNEQFF.

The chain recombines TRBV11-2 with TRBJ1-1; TRBD1 matches at 10 bases. With V trimmed by 5 bases and J by 5 bases, 11 bases remained unmatched. The germline CDR1 and CDR2 sequences are SGHAT and FQNNGV. This CDR3 region has 16 residues. CDR3 DNA sequence: TGTGCCAGCAGCCTAAGGCCGGGACAGGGGAGTACTGAAGCTTTCTTT. Its protein is CASSLRPGQGSTEAFF.

V is TRBV9 and J is TRBJ2-7; 7 bases are shared with TRBD1. The trim removed 4 bases at V and 3 bases at J, leaving 7 bases unmatched. CDR1 is SGDLS, CDR2 YYNGEE, per germline. The CDR3 has 14 residues. The CDR3 sequence is CASSRGQAVYEQYF. Here the CDR3 DNA reads TGTGCCAGCAGCAGAGGACAGGCGGTCTACGAGCAGTACTTC.

This chain uses TRBV19 with TRBJ1-4, with D maybe TRBD1 (5 bases). The CDR3 runs 16 residues. Per the germline V gene, CDR1 is LNHDA and CDR2 is SQIVND (reference sequence). Deletions cut 5 bases from V and 8 bases from J, with 21 bases between. CDR3 nucleotides: TGTGCCAGTAGTGACGGACAAAGCCTTGGCGCCGAAAAACTGTTTTTT. As protein: CASSDGQSLGAEKLFF.

This chain links TRBV5-1 with TRBJ2-5; 10 nucleotides line up with TRBD1. The germline gives CDR1 SGHRS, CDR2 YFSETQ. With 3 bases clipped from V and 5 bases from J, the junction kept 7 bases outside the gene matches. The CDR3 consists of 15 residues. The CDR3 DNA reads as TGCGCCAGCAGCTCGTTTGAGACAGGGGGCGAGACCCAGTACTTC. Amino acid sequence: CASSSFETGGETQYF.

V and J are TRBV4-2 and TRBJ2-7; D is perhaps TRBD2 (6 bases). CDR1 is LGHNA, CDR2 YNFKEQ, per germline. V dropped 4 bases and J dropped 3 bases, with 16 bases sitting between them. The CDR3 contains 15 residues. CDR3 sequence reads: CASSLIGGVNYEQYF. DNA for the CDR3: TGTGCCAGCAGCCTAATCGGCGGGGTCAACTACGAGCAGTACTTC.

This clone appeared once. This chain uses TRBV25-1 with TRBJ2-5; tentative D call: TRBD2 (5 bases). Between the trimmed V and J ends, which lost 3 bases and 4 bases, there was a span of 12 bases. Germline CDR1 is MGHDK and CDR2 is SYGVNS. This CDR3 is built from 14 residues. DNA for the CDR3: TGTGCCAGCAGTGATGGCGGGCCCCCAGAGACCCAGTACTTC. Its translation is CASSDGGPPETQYF.

The V call is TRBV5-1, the J call TRBJ1-1; TRBD1 agrees at 9 bases. Germline CDR1 is SGHRS and CDR2 is YFSETQ. This CDR3 has 17 residues. The junction had 9 bases not matched to a gene; V was cut back by 3 bases and J by 0 bases. CDR3 bases: TGCGCCAGCAGCTCGGGACAGGGTAGGACTATGAACACTGAAGCTTTCTTT. Translated, it gives CASSSGQGRTMNTEAFF. Looking up the rest from reference TRBV5-1 and TRBJ1-1 gives the full variable domain: KAGVTQTPRYLIKTRGQQVTLSCSPISGHRSVSWYQQTPGQGLQFLFEYFSETQRNKGNFPGRFSGRQFSNSRSEMNVSTLELGDSALYLCASSSGQGRTMNTEAFFGQGTRLTVV.

This clone showed up just a few times. This chain links TRBV27 with TRBJ2-5; 11 bases fit TRBD2. This CDR3 is 16 amino acids long. The V gene end was trimmed by 5 bases and the J gene end by 1 base; junction bases not matched to a gene: 6. Germline V gene lookup returns CDR1 MNHEY and CDR2 SMNVEV (reference sequence). The CDR3 spells CASSPRLAGRQETQYF. The CDR3 DNA is TGTGCCAGCAGTCCCAGACTAGCGGGGCGCCAAGAGACCCAGTACTTC.

This chain links TRBV21-1 with TRBJ2-2; the D call of TRBD1 is as the table states it, not checked on the DNA. TRBV21-1 is a pseudogene segment. CDR3 length: 17 amino acids. As DNA, the CDR3 is TGTGCCAGCAGGGTTGGAGGGACAGGGGCTAACACCGGGGAGCTGTTTTTT. The encoded protein is CASRVGGTGANTGELFF.

This clone was recorded only once. The chain employs TRBV4-1 and TRBJ2-7; maybe TRBD1 (5 bases). Germline values: CDR1 MGHRA, CDR2 YSYEKL. Trimming took 1 base from V and 3 from J, leaving 19 bases between them. This CDR3 comprises 17 residues. The CDR3 here is CASSQARDGNLYYEQYF. CDR3 DNA: TGCGCCAGCAGCCAAGCCAGGGATGGGAATCTATACTACGAGCAGTACTTC.

CDR3 bases: TGTGCCAGCAGTGACACCTTGAGGCCTGCCGGGGTGTATGGCTACACCTTC. Amino acids: CASSDTLRPAGVYGYTF. This sequence joins TRBV6-4 and TRBJ1-2; no firm D call. The CDR3 sequence is 17 residues long. Looked up from germline, CDR1 is MRHNA and CDR2 is SNTAGT. V lost 2 bases, J lost 5 bases, and 21 bases lay in between.

The chain employs TRBV5-1 and TRBJ2-5; TRBD2 is a possible D gene (6 bases). Germline loops: CDR1 SGHRS, CDR2 YFSETQ. This CDR3 region has 16 residues. Trimming removed 2 bases at V and 5 bases at J, with 19 bases between. The chain's CDR3 is CASSLLRGAQGETQYF. The CDR3 bases are TGCGCCAGCAGCTTACTGCGGGGAGCCCAAGGGGAGACCCAGTACTTC.

This clone was counted a single time. This sequence joins TRBV11-2 and TRBJ1-5, with 7 bases that match TRBD1. Germline CDR1 SGHAT, CDR2 FQNNGV. The CDR3 is 15 amino acids. The V segment lost 5 bases and the J segment 4 bases; nucleotides outside the gene matches: 8. The CDR3 nucleotides are TGTGCCAGCAGCCCGGGACAGCACCCGAATCAGCCCCAGCATTTT. This codes for CASSPGQHPNQPQHF.

The rearrangement joins TRBV2 to TRBJ1-4; possible D gene TRBD1, 6 bases. V lost 3 bases and J lost 7, with 9 bases in between. The CDR3 is 13 amino acids. Per the germline V gene, CDR1 is SNHLY and CDR2 is FYNNEI. The CDR3 spells CASSDGGSEKLFF. CDR3 DNA: TGTGCCAGCAGTGATGGGGGCAGTGAAAAACTGTTTTTT.